The clone carrying this TCR beta chain was detected many times. Its specificity is not known. Each CDR3 protein gets one entry after TCRdb re-called the multiplex PCR reads with MiXCR. The sample carries 130,000 or so distinct CDR3 sequences, approximately 22% recorded once. This sample was included in a study of breast tumors, draining lymph nodes, adjacent tissues. Study results and limitations: Compared with basal-like, luminal-like tumors shared significantly more repertoire with nontumor tissue. Tumors had less TCR diversity than lymph nodes, more than nontumor tissue.

The length of the CDR3 is 14 residues. V was pared by 5 bases and J by 3 bases, with 14 bases between. Germline CDR1 reads MNHNS; CDR2 reads SASEGT. Axillary draining lymph nodes of breast cancer patients supplied the node samples. The TCR originated in a female donor with breast cancer. Some clones in this sample may be carry-over from other donors' samples. The chain has TRBV6-1 and TRBJ2-7, with TRBD2 as a possible D gene (6 bases). Sequencing input: axillary lymph node tissue. The DNA for the CDR3 is TGTGCCAGCAGTCCTCGCGGGAATGACTACGAGCAGTACTTC. As protein: CASSPRGNDYEQYF.